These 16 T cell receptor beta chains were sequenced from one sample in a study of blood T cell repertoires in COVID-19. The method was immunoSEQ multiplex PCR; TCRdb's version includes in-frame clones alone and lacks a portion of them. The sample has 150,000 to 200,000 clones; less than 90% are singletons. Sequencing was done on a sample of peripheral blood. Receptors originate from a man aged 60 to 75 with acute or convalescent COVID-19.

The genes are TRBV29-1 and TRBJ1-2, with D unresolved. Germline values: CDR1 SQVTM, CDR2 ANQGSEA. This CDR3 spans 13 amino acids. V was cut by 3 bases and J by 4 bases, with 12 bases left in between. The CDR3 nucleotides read TGCAGCGTTGAGGCTCGAGACATCTATGGCTACACCTTC. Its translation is CSVEARDIYGYTF.

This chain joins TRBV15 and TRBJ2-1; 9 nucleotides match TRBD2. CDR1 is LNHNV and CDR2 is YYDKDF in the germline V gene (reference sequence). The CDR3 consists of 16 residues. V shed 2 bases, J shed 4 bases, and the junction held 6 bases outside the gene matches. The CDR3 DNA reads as TGTGCCACCAGCAGACTAGCGGGACCTACTTACAATGAGCAGTTCTTC. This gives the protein CATSRLAGPTYNEQFF.

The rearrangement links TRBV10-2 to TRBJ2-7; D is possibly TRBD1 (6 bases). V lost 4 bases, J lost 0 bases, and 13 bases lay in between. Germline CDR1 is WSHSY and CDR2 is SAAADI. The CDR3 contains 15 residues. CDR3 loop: CASSGVRGFSYEQYV. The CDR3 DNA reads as TGCGCCAGCAGTGGCGTCAGGGGCTTCTCCTACGAGCAGTACGTC.

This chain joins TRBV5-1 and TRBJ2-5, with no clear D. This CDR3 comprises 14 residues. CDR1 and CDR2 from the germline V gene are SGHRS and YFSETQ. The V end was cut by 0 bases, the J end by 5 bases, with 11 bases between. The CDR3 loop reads CASSLAHGEETQYF. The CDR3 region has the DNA TGCGCCAGCAGCTTGGCACACGGAGAGGAGACCCAGTACTTC.

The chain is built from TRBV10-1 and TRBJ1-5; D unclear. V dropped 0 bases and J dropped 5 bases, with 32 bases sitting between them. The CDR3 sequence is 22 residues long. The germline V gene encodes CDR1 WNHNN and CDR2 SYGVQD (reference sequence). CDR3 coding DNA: TGCGCCAGCAGTGAGTCCGGGGTGGAGAGTTTTCCAATAGTTTTCCGCCATCAGCCCCAGCATTTT. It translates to CASSESGVESFPIVFRHQPQHF.

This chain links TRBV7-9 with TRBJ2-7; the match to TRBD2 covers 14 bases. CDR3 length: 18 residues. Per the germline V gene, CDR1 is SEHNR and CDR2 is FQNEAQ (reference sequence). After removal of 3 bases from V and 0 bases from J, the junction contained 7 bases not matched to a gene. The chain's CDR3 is CASSFGLAGGKSSYEQYF. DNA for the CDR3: TGTGCCAGCAGCTTTGGACTAGCGGGAGGTAAAAGCTCCTACGAGCAGTACTTC.

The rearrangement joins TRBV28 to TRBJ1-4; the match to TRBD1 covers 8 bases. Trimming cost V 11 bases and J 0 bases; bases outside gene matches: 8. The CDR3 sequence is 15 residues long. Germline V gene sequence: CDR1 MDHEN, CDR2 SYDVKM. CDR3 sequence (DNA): TGTGCCGGACAGGGAGGAAAAGCAACTAATGAAAAACTGTTTTTT. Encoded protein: CAGQGGKATNEKLFF.

CDR3: CAISEIRESLYGYTF. The CDR3 DNA follows: TGTGCCATCAGTGAAATCCGGGAGAGTTTATATGGCTACACCTTC. The chain links TRBV10-3 to TRBJ1-2; D uncertain. Germline V lookup: CDR1 ENHRY, CDR2 SYGVKD. This CDR3 region has 15 residues. The V end lost 3 bases, the J end lost 5 bases, and 16 bases lay between the germline ends.

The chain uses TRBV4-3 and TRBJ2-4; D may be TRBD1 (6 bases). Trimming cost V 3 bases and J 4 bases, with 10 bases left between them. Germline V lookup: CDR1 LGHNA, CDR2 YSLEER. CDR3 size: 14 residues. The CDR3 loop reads CASSQDSRKNIQYF. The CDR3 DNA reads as TGCGCCAGCAGCCAGGACAGCCGGAAAAACATTCAGTACTTC.

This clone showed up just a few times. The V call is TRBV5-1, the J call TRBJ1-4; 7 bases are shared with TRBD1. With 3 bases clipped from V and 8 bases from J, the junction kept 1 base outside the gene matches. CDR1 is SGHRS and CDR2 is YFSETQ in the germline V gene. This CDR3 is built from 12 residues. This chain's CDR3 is CASSSTGEKLFF. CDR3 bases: TGCGCCAGCAGCTCGACAGGGGAAAAACTGTTTTTT.

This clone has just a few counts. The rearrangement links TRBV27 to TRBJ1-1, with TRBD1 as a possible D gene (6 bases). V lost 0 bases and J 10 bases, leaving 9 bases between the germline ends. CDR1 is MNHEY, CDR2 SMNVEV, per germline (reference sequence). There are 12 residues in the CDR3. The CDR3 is CASSLSRGRAFF. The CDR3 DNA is TGTGCCAGCAGTTTATCGCGGGGGCGAGCTTTCTTT.

CDR3 amino acids: CAISESDNAEAFF. CDR3 in DNA: TGTGCCATCAGTGAGTCGGACAATGCTGAAGCTTTCTTT. This chain links TRBV10-3 with TRBJ1-1; D possibly corresponds to TRBD1 (5 bases). Germline V gives CDR1 ENHRY, CDR2 SYGVKD. The CDR3 spans 13 residues. Trimming left V 0 bases short and J 6 bases short, with 8 bases between.

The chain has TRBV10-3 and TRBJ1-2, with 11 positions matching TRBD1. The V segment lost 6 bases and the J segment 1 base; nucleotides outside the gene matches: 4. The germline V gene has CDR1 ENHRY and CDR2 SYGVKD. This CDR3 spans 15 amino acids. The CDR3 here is CAIRGQGEVNYGYTF. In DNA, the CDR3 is TGTGCCATCAGGGGACAGGGGGAGGTTAACTATGGCTACACCTTC.

The CDR3 DNA follows: TGTGCCAGCATGAAACATCCTGACACCGGGGAGCTGTTTTTT. It codes for CASMKHPDTGELFF. The V and J genes are TRBV9 and TRBJ2-2; D not certain. In germline, CDR1 is SGDLS, CDR2 YYNGEE. The V gene lost 6 bases and the J gene lost 3 bases, with 12 bases spanning the gap. The CDR3 sequence is 14 residues long.

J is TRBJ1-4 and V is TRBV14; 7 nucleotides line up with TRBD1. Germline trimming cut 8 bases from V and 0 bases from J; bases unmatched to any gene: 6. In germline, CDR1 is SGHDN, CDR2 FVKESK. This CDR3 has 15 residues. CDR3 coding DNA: TGTGCCAGCTCGGGACAGCGGGCAACTAATGAAAAACTGTTTTTT. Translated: CASSGQRATNEKLFF.

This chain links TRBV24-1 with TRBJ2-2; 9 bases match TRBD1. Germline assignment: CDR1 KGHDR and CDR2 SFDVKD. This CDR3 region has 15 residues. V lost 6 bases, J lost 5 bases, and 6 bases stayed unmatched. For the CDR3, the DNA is TGTGCCACCAGTAAGACAGGGGGAAGAACCGGGGAGCTGTTTTTT. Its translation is CATSKTGGRTGELFF.